Each of the 9 T cell receptor beta chains below was sequenced from the same sample in a study of T cell responses to AZD1222 COVID-19 vaccine (dated by TCRdb to the early 2020s). Library creation used the immunoSEQ multiplex PCR assay. Drawn from immuneACCESS, this table holds only the in-frame rearrangements with V and J called that TCRdb kept. Clones are partly lost; checked studies trace under half to an unresolved V gene and leave the rest unexplained. Present in this sample are about 150,000 clones, 80% to 85% of which were seen just once. The ten largest clones represent roughly 4.5% of the sample. Interpreted using the paper, the time point label stands for: baseline before first vaccination. The meaning of the sample's treatment or condition label: meningococcal conjugate vaccine given as trial control. Sample: peripheral blood, taken on day 0 of MenACWY control vaccination. Receptor source: an adult in good health.

This chain connects TRBV5-1 to TRBJ1-3; weak D call: TRBD1 (6 bases). Per germline, CDR1 SGHRS and CDR2 YFSETQ. The CDR3 is made up of 16 amino acids. V lost 1 base, J lost 0 bases, and 11 bases lay in between. The CDR3 coding sequence is TGCGCCAGCAGCTTGACAGGGTCCGCCTCTGGAAACACCATATATTTT. It specifies CASSLTGSASGNTIYF.

The chain has TRBV12-3 or TRBV12-4 and TRBJ1-2; the D gene is possibly TRBD1 (5 bases). This CDR3 is built from 13 residues. V was cut by 5 bases and J by 6 bases, with 13 bases left in between. CDR3 amino acids: CASSPRGRDGYTF. The CDR3, as DNA: TGTGCCAGCAGTCCAAGGGGTCGGGATGGCTACACCTTC.

This chain joins TRBV7-9 and TRBJ2-3, with a tentative D call TRBD2 (6 bases). V was shortened by 5 bases and J by 4 bases, with 13 bases between the two germline ends. CDR1 and CDR2 from the germline V gene are SEHNR and FQNEAQ (reference sequence). The CDR3 consists of 14 residues. This chain's CDR3 is CASSQGDSADTQYF. The DNA of the CDR3 is TGTGCCAGCAGCCAAGGGGACTCTGCAGATACGCAGTATTTT.

Only one count was recorded for this clone. The gene calls are TRBV15 and TRBJ1-3; D may be TRBD1 (5 bases). Germline V gives CDR1 LNHNV, CDR2 YYDKDF (reference sequence). This CDR3 contains 13 residues. Trimming pared 8 bases from V and 4 bases from J, leaving 12 bases between. The DNA for the CDR3 is TGTGCCACCCGGTGGGGCTCAGGAAACACCATATATTTT. Protein product: CATRWGSGNTIYF.

This rearrangement joins TRBV6-5 to TRBJ2-7, with D tentatively TRBD1 (7 bases). CDR1 is MNHEY, CDR2 SVGAGI, per germline. The V and J ends lost 6 bases and 2 bases respectively, with 14 bases between them. The CDR3 is made up of 14 amino acids. The CDR3 nucleotides are TGTGCCAGCAGGCTATCAGGGGGGACCTACGAGCAGTACTTC. It specifies CASRLSGGTYEQYF.

The J gene is TRBJ1-1, the V gene TRBV19; unclear D gene. The germline V gene has CDR1 LNHDA and CDR2 SQIVND (reference sequence). The CDR3 covers 15 residues. V lost 5 bases and J lost 2, with 15 bases in between. CDR3 amino acids: CASSRPTRHNTEAFF. The CDR3 bases are TGTGCCAGTAGTCGACCCACACGACACAACACTGAAGCTTTCTTT.

The rearrangement joins TRBV16 to TRBJ2-7, with a possible D match to TRBD2 (6 bases). Trimming pared 5 bases from V and 4 bases from J, leaving 15 bases between. Germline V gene data show CDR1 as KGHSY and CDR2 as FQNENV. The CDR3 contains 14 residues. CDR3 in DNA: TGTGCCAGCAGCAACCAGGGAGGCCCTTACGAGCAGTACTTC. Encoded protein: CASSNQGGPYEQYF.

V usage is TRBV13 and J usage is TRBJ1-4, with TRBD1 matching 10 bases. Germline assignment: CDR1 PRHDT and CDR2 FYEKMQ (reference sequence). J lost 6 bases, V lost 4 bases, and 5 bases had no gene match. The CDR3 loop spans 15 amino acids. CDR3 nucleotide sequence: TGTGCCAGCAGCTCCAGACAGGGGGCGTATGAAAAACTGTTTTTT. Translating gives CASSSRQGAYEKLFF. Using reference TRBV13 and TRBJ1-4 for the parts outside the CDR3, the full variable domain is AAGVIQSPRHLIKEKRETATLKCYPIPRHDTVYWYQQGPGQDPQFLISFYEKMQSDKGSIPDRFSAQQFSDYHSELNMSSLELGDSALYFCASSSRQGAYEKLFFGSGTQLSVL.

Note on this clone: A read error may account for a junction end that differs from germline. CDR3 protein: CSVESGAGANVPTF. The DNA for the CDR3 is TGCAGCGTTGAGTCAGGGGCTGGGGCCAACGTCCCGACTTTC. J is TRBJ2-6 and V is TRBV29-1; possibly TRBD1 for D (6 bases). The germline CDR1 and CDR2 sequences are SQVTM and ANQGSEA. The CDR3 totals 14 residues. The full variable domain, completed using reference TRBV29-1 and TRBJ2-6, is SAVISQKPSRDICQRGTSLTIQCQVDSQVTMMFWYRQQPGQSLTLIATANQGSEATYESGFVIDKFPISRPNLTFSTLTVSNMSPEDSSIYLCSVESGAGANVPTFGAGSRLTVL.